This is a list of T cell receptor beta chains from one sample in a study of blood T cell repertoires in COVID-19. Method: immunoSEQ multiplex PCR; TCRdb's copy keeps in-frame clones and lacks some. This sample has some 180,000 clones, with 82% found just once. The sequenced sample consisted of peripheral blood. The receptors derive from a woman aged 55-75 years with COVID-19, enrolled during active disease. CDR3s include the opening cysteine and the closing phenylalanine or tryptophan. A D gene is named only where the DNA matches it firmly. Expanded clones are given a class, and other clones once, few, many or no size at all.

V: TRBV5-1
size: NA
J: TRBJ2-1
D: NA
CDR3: CASSWGGGNEQFF
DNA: TGCGCCAGCAGCTGGGGGGGCGGCAATGAGCAGTTCTTC

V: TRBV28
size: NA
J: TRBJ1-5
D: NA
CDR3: CASRLTQDNQPQHF
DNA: TGTGCCAGCAGACTAACACAAGACAATCAGCCCCAGCATTTT

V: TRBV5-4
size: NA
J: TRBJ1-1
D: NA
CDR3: CASSLGNSPGEAFF
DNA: TGTGCCAGCAGCTTGGGCAACTCGCCCGGGGAAGCTTTCTTT

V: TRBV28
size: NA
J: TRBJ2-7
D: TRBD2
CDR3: CASHSSGRSYEQYF
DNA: TGTGCCAGCCATTCTAGCGGGAGGTCCTACGAGCAGTACTTC

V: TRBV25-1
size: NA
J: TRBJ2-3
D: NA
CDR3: CASSEGPHTPTDTQYF
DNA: TGTGCCAGCAGTGAAGGGCCGCATACACCCACAGATACGCAGTATTTT

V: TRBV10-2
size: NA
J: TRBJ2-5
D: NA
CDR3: CASSSIKRSHF
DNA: TGCGCCAGCAGTAGTATCAAGCGATCGCACTTC

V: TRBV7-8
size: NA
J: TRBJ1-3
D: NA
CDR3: CASSSTVGPGNTIYF
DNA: TGTGCCAGCAGCTCGACAGTTGGTCCTGGAAACACCATATATTTT

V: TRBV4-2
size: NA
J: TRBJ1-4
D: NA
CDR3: CASSQTTDGSEKLFF
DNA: TGTGCCAGCAGCCAGACAACCGACGGATCAGAAAAACTGTTTTTT

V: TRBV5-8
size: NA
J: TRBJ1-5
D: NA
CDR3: CASSLGGTVVAQHF
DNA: TGTGCCAGCAGCTTAGGCGGGACCGTAGTAGCCCAGCATTTT

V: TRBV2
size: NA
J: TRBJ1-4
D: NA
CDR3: CASSAGVANEKLFF
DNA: TGTGCCAGCAGTGCAGGGGTCGCGAATGAAAAACTGTTTTTT

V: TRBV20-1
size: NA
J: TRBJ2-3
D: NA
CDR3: CSGGDSDTQYF
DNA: TGCAGCGGAGGAGACTCAGATACGCAGTATTTT

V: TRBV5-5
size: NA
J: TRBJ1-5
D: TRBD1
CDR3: CASSLGQGIDSNQPQHF
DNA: TGTGCCAGCAGCCTTGGACAGGGAATCGACAGCAATCAGCCCCAGCATTTT

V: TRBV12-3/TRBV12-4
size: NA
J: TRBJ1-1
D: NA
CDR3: CASSLNRNTEAFF
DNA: TGTGCCAGCAGTTTGAACAGGAACACTGAAGCTTTCTTT

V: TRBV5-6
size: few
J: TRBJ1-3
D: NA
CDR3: CASSFQRNTIYF
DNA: TGTGCCAGCAGCTTTCAGCGGAACACCATATATTTT